The rows below give T cell receptor beta chains drawn from one sample of a study of cytomegalovirus exposure and HLA in healthy donors. TCRdb's table, derived via immunoSEQ multiplex PCR, lists solely in-frame clones and lacks some. The sample holds about 44,000 clones, approximately 94% seen once. Sequenced material: PBMCs. The source of these receptors is a woman aged 18-29 years in good health and CMV-seronegative. The CDR3 runs from the conserved cysteine through the conserved F or W. The order of the fields is J gene, D gene, clone size, V gene, CDR3 DNA, CDR3 protein. The D gene is left open where the match is weak. Clone size is stated in some rows and not others, as once, few, many or a class when expanded.

j_gene: TRBJ1-2
d_gene: TRBD1
abundance: once
v_gene: TRBV19
CDR3nt: TGTGCCAGTAGTATCCTGACAGGGATGGGAACTGGTGGCTACACCTTC
CDR3aa: CASSILTGMGTGGYTF

j_gene: TRBJ2-5
d_gene: -
abundance: -
v_gene: TRBV27
CDR3nt: TGTGCCAGCAGTCAACAGGACCAAGAGACCCAGTACTTC
CDR3aa: CASSQQDQETQYF

j_gene: TRBJ2-3
d_gene: TRBD2
abundance: -
v_gene: TRBV7-2
CDR3nt: TGTGCCAGCAGCTCAGGGTGGGGGGGTTCCACAGATACGCAGTATTTT
CDR3aa: CASSSGWGGSTDTQYF

j_gene: TRBJ1-1
d_gene: -
abundance: -
v_gene: TRBV29-1
CDR3nt: TGCAGCGTTGATGTCCTGGGGGGCACTGAAGCTTTCTTT
CDR3aa: CSVDVLGGTEAFF

j_gene: TRBJ2-7
d_gene: -
abundance: -
v_gene: TRBV5-1
CDR3nt: TGCGCCAGCAGCCACGGGCGGGGAGTCCCCTCCTACGAGCAGTACTTC
CDR3aa: CASSHGRGVPSYEQYF

j_gene: TRBJ2-5
d_gene: TRBD2
abundance: -
v_gene: TRBV5-1
CDR3nt: TGCGCCAGCAGTCTGGGACTAGGCGGGGAGACCCAGTACTTC
CDR3aa: CASSLGLGGETQYF

j_gene: TRBJ2-7
d_gene: -
abundance: -
v_gene: TRBV6-1
CDR3nt: TGTGCCAGCAGCTTAGACAGCAACTACGAGCAGTACTTC
CDR3aa: CASSLDSNYEQYF

j_gene: TRBJ2-2
d_gene: TRBD2
abundance: -
v_gene: TRBV5-1
CDR3nt: TGCGCCAGTCTGTCTAGCGGGGGTACCCCGAACACCGGGGAGCTGTTTTTT
CDR3aa: CASLSSGGTPNTGELFF

j_gene: TRBJ2-1
d_gene: -
abundance: -
v_gene: TRBV20-1
CDR3nt: TGCAGTGCTAGCCTCGGCAATGAGCAGTTCTTC
CDR3aa: CSASLGNEQFF

j_gene: TRBJ2-3
d_gene: TRBD2
abundance: few
v_gene: TRBV11-2
CDR3nt: TGTGCCAGCAGCTTAGAAGGGACCGGGACTAGGGGCACAGATACGCAGTATTTT
CDR3aa: CASSLEGTGTRGTDTQYF

j_gene: TRBJ2-2
d_gene: TRBD2
abundance: -
v_gene: TRBV2
CDR3nt: TGTGCCAGCAGTGGGACTAGCGGAAACACCGGGGAGCTGTTTTTT
CDR3aa: CASSGTSGNTGELFF